This T cell receptor beta chain was sequenced during a study of T cell responses to AZD1222 COVID-19 vaccine. For this clone: The antigen is not known.

This CDR3 spans 15 amino acids. V shed 6 bases and J 0 bases; nucleotides not matched to a gene: 8. Germline lookup yields CDR1 LNHDA and CDR2 SQIVND (reference sequence). The table came from immunoSEQ multiplex PCR; TCRdb's copy has only in-frame clones and leaves some out. The sample lists 200,000 or so clones, approximately 92% occurring once. Study outcomes and limitations: Increases in Spike-specific TCR breadth and depth were seen after two AZD1222 doses. At study baseline, merely several AZD1222 recipients were seropositive. White British people made up most donors, females outnumbered males, and clonal diversity was possibly underestimated.

Sequenced here: peripheral blood, sampled on day 0 of AZD1222 vaccination. The TCR sequence derives from an adult in good health. The rearrangement uses TRBV19 and TRBJ2-7; 7 nucleotides align to TRBD2. DNA of the CDR3: TGTGCCAGTAGACTTCAGGGAGGGAGCTCCTACGAGCAGTACTTC. Protein: CASRLQGGSSYEQYF.